These 21 T cell receptor beta chains came from one sample sequenced in a study of CD8 T cells in Susac syndrome. Reverse transcription of roughly 0.45 to 1 ug RNA was performed with random hexamers. MiXCR was run by TCRdb on the immunoSEQ multiplex PCR reads, yielding one entry per CDR3 protein. Of approximately 180,000 distinct CDR3 sequences in the sample, 90% to 96% are singletons; the top ten hold more than 0.09%. Sequencing was performed on CD4+ T cells from PBMCs. Receptors originate from a human donor with multiple sclerosis.

The gene calls are TRBV30 and TRBJ2-1, with D perhaps TRBD2 (5 bases). Deletions cut 1 base from V and 6 bases from J, with 10 bases between. This CDR3 has 13 residues. Per the germline V gene, CDR1 is GTSNPN and CDR2 is SVGIG (reference sequence). The CDR3 protein is CAWSESSSNEQFF. The CDR3 region has the DNA TGTGCCTGGAGTGAATCTAGCAGCAATGAGCAGTTCTTC.

The rearrangement joins TRBV2 to TRBJ2-7; no definite D call. The germline gives CDR1 SNHLY, CDR2 FYNNEI. CDR3 size: 16 residues. Trimming took off 3 bases at V and 3 bases at J, with 18 bases between the two ends. This chain's CDR3 is CASSDNGPATLYEQYF. The CDR3 DNA sequence: TGTGCCAGCAGTGATAATGGTCCCGCCACGCTCTACGAGCAGTACTTC.

The chain recombines TRBV20-1 with TRBJ1-1; a weak D match, TRBD1 (6 bases). CDR3 length: 14 residues. Germline V gene data show CDR1 as DFQATT and CDR2 as SNEGSKA (reference sequence). The V end was cut by 3 bases, the J end by 4 bases, with 15 bases between. In nucleotides, the CDR3 is TGCAGTGCTAGCAGGGGCCCTCCCGGCACTGAAGCTTTCTTT. Translation: CSASRGPPGTEAFF.

V is TRBV2 and J is TRBJ2-7; D unclear. The CDR3 length is 14 residues. V lost 4 bases and J 9 bases, leaving 19 bases between the germline ends. Germline CDR1 is SNHLY and CDR2 is FYNNEI. CDR3 bases: TGTGCCAGCAGTGTAACGTCCGCCACCTCGGGGCAGTACTTC. Protein sequence: CASSVTSATSGQYF.

This chain uses TRBV7-9 with TRBJ2-3; 9 bases fit TRBD1. V was clipped by 8 bases and J by 3 bases; unmatched bases: 6. CDR1 and CDR2 from the germline V gene are SEHNR and FQNEAQ (reference sequence). CDR3 length: 14 amino acids. For the CDR3, the DNA is TGTGCCAGCGCCCGGGACAGGGATACAGATACGCAGTATTTT. Its translation: CASARDRDTDTQYF.

The chain joins TRBV19 to TRBJ2-1; 7 bases are shared with TRBD1. This CDR3 comprises 13 residues. V was pared by 3 bases and J by 8 bases, with 4 bases of the junction left unmatched. Germline V lookup: CDR1 LNHDA, CDR2 SQIVND (reference sequence). This CDR3 reads CASSINRGYEQFF. The CDR3 DNA reads as TGTGCCAGTAGTATCAACAGGGGTTATGAGCAGTTCTTC.

The genes are TRBV2 and TRBJ1-2, with D perhaps matching TRBD1 (6 bases). The CDR3 contains 15 residues. CDR1 and CDR2 (germline): SNHLY, FYNNEI. Trimming took off 3 bases at V and 8 bases at J, with 19 bases between the two ends. The CDR3 DNA reads TGTGCCAGCAGTGACGGGGGGCGGGGGCCCGGAGGCTACACCTTC. Translated, it gives CASSDGGRGPGGYTF.

The rearrangement links TRBV27 to TRBJ1-1, with TRBD1 matching over 7 bases. Germline V gene sequence: CDR1 MNHEY, CDR2 SMNVEV (reference sequence). This CDR3 region has 18 residues. Trimming removed 8 bases from V and 0 bases from J; junction bases left unmatched: 18. In DNA, the CDR3 is TGTGCCAGCCACCCCCCAGGACAGGTGAGCCTTGTGAACACTGAAGCTTTCTTT. It is translated as CASHPPGQVSLVNTEAFF.

The chain links TRBV27 to TRBJ2-7; D perhaps matches TRBD1 (6 bases). This CDR3 spans 10 amino acids. Germline-derived CDR1 and CDR2 are MNHEY and SMNVEV (reference sequence). The V end was cut by 9 bases, the J end by 9 bases, with 12 bases between. This CDR3 is CARSWDTQYF. The CDR3 DNA is TGTGCCAGATCATGGGACACGCAGTACTTC.

This clonotype was picked up a small number of times. V usage is TRBV5-4 and J usage is TRBJ1-2; 8 bases map to TRBD1. The germline V gene encodes CDR1 SGHNT and CDR2 YYREEE (reference sequence). V dropped 0 bases and J dropped 8; count of bases not matched to a gene: 6. The CDR3 contains 14 residues. The DNA for the CDR3 is TGTGCCAGCAGCTTGGGTCAGGGGGCGAGGGGCTACACCTTC. Amino acids: CASSLGQGARGYTF.

The V gene is TRBV5-1, the J gene TRBJ1-1; 9 bases are shared with TRBD1. V trimming: 4 bases; J trimming: 1 base; junction bases outside the gene matches: 2. The length of the CDR3 is 14 residues. CDR1 and CDR2 (germline): SGHRS, YFSETQ. The CDR3 sequence is CASSRGQGNTEAFF. The CDR3 DNA is TGCGCCAGCAGCAGGGGACAGGGGAACACTGAAGCTTTCTTT.

The chain has TRBV19 and TRBJ2-6, with D hard to call. CDR1 and CDR2 from the germline V gene are LNHDA and SQIVND (reference sequence). V was clipped by 4 bases and J by 3 bases, with 10 bases between them. This CDR3 contains 15 residues. The CDR3: CASSTQGLGANVLTF. In DNA, the CDR3 is TGTGCCAGTAGTACACAAGGTCTTGGGGCCAACGTCCTGACTTTC.

The chain couples TRBV20-1 to TRBJ2-1, with 10 bases that match TRBD2. Looked up from germline, CDR1 is DFQATT and CDR2 is SNEGSKA (reference sequence). The CDR3 is 16 residues long. V lost 1 base and J lost 4; bases outside the gene matches: 7. The CDR3 loop reads CSARAVRAGGYNEQFF. The CDR3 DNA reads as TGCAGTGCTAGAGCTGTCCGAGCGGGGGGGTACAATGAGCAGTTCTTC.

The chain joins TRBV7-2 to TRBJ1-1; possible D gene TRBD1, 5 bases. V was shortened by 3 bases and J by 3 bases, with 8 bases between the two germline ends. Germline V gene sequence: CDR1 SGHTA, CDR2 FQGNSA. The CDR3 has 13 amino acids. Here the CDR3 DNA reads TGTGCCAGCAGCTTTGGGGGGTACACTGAAGCTTTCTTT. This sequence encodes CASSFGGYTEAFF.

V is TRBV12-3 or TRBV12-4 and J is TRBJ2-5; 7 nucleotides agree with TRBD1. This CDR3 comprises 13 residues. The trim removed 6 bases at V and 9 bases at J, leaving 10 bases unmatched. The CDR3 coding sequence is TGTGCCAGCAGCCCGGGACAGACCTTGGCCCAGTACTTC. It specifies CASSPGQTLAQYF.

The chain joins TRBV28 to TRBJ2-5; D is undetermined. The CDR3 has 13 residues. The ends were cut back, 8 bases at V and 0 bases at J, with 10 bases in the middle. CDR1 MDHEN and CDR2 SYDVKM come from the germline V gene. In DNA, the CDR3 is TGTGCCAGCCGTTGGGTTAACCAAGAGACCCAGTACTTC. Its translation is CASRWVNQETQYF.

This clonotype occurred a few times. The J gene is TRBJ1-1, the V gene TRBV30; the D is unclear. Per the germline V gene, CDR1 is GTSNPN and CDR2 is SVGIG (reference sequence). This CDR3 is 12 amino acids long. Trimming stripped 0 bases from V and 5 bases from J, with 7 bases between. CDR3 sequence reads: CAWSVRRTEAFF. The CDR3 nucleotides are TGTGCCTGGAGTGTACGCAGAACTGAAGCTTTCTTT.

This clonotype occurred once. The chain combines TRBV30 with TRBJ2-2; 7 bases agree with TRBD1. Trimming removed 3 bases from V and 1 base from J; junction bases left unmatched: 5. The CDR3 is 15 residues long. CDR1 and CDR2 from the germline V gene are GTSNPN and SVGIG (reference sequence). CDR3 region: CAWSTGVGNTGELFF. CDR3 nucleotides: TGTGCCTGGAGCACAGGGGTAGGGAACACCGGGGAGCTGTTTTTT.

This chain joins TRBV20-1 and TRBJ1-2, with a possible D match to TRBD1 (5 bases). The CDR3 runs to 13 residues. Trimming removed 5 bases at V and 4 bases at J, with 14 bases between. Germline CDR1 DFQATT, CDR2 SNEGSKA (reference sequence). CDR3 sequence (DNA): TGCAGTGCTCCCACCGGGGGTCCCTATGGCTACACCTTC. Its protein product is CSAPTGGPYGYTF.

The chain has TRBV20-1 and TRBJ2-1, with D possibly being TRBD1 (6 bases). This CDR3 contains 12 residues. Germline V lookup: CDR1 DFQATT, CDR2 SNEGSKA (reference sequence). CDR3 DNA sequence: TGCAGCGCCACGCCCAGTAGGGGGGAGCAGTTCTTC. As protein: CSATPSRGEQFF.

This sequence joins TRBV29-1 and TRBJ1-2; D call uncertain. Germline assignment: CDR1 SQVTM and CDR2 ANQGSEA. Between the trimmed V and J ends, which lost 5 bases and 4 bases, there was a span of 5 bases. The CDR3 extends over 10 amino acids. The CDR3: CSVLFYGYTF. CDR3 coding DNA: TGCAGCGTTCTCTTCTATGGCTACACCTTC.